The 20 T cell receptor beta chains in this list originate from one sample, sequenced in a study of Tregs in tolerant kidney transplant recipients. Their target antigens are unknown. TCRdb's copy holds only in-frame clones and misses some; the assay was immunoSEQ multiplex PCR. The sample contains several thousand clones, 45% to 55% of which appear only once. The sequenced material came from CD4+ T cells from blood cultured with allogeneic cells. The receptors derive from a human donor in good health.

V is TRBV7-9 and J is TRBJ2-7; maybe TRBD2 (5 bases). This CDR3 has 15 residues. V lost 5 bases to trimming and J lost 3 bases, with 17 bases between them. In germline, CDR1 is SEHNR, CDR2 FQNEAQ (reference sequence). The CDR3 reads CASSQAESAGYEQYF. The CDR3 coding sequence is TGTGCCAGCAGCCAAGCGGAGAGCGCGGGCTACGAGCAGTACTTC.

V is TRBV4-2 and J is TRBJ2-1, with D unclear. Germline values: CDR1 LGHNA, CDR2 YNFKEQ. This CDR3 spans 16 amino acids. Trimming took 5 bases from V and 0 from J, leaving 14 bases between them. The CDR3 region is CASSLGIPSSYNEQFF. The DNA of the CDR3 is TGTGCCAGCAGCTTGGGAATTCCTAGCTCCTACAATGAGCAGTTCTTC.

CDR3 DNA sequence: TGTGCCTCTAGGGGTGTTAGATATGGCTACACCTTC. This sequence encodes CASRGVRYGYTF. The J gene is TRBJ1-2, the V gene TRBV2; D perhaps matches TRBD1 (5 bases). Germline V gene sequence: CDR1 SNHLY, CDR2 FYNNEI. Trimming pared 11 bases from V and 5 bases from J, leaving 15 bases between. The CDR3 runs 12 residues.

Worth noting for this clone: A much larger clone differs by one base, so this may be a read error. Other DNA sequences in this specimen translate into the identical CDR3. The CDR3 protein is CASSAATHGDTQYF. The CDR3 region has the DNA TGCGCCAGCAGCGCAGCGACCCATGGAGATACGCAGTATTTT. V usage is TRBV5-6 and J usage is TRBJ2-3; D unclear. The CDR3 has 14 amino acids. Germline CDR1 is SGHDT and CDR2 is YYEEEE.

By sample share, this clone is medium-sized. The J gene is TRBJ2-5, the V gene TRBV6-1; 9 nucleotides line up with TRBD2. The CDR3 has 15 amino acids. Unmatched junction bases numbered 10, after V lost 6 bases and J lost 5 bases. CDR1 MNHNS and CDR2 SASEGT come from the germline V gene. Here the CDR3 DNA reads TGTGCCAGCAGGACTGGCGGGGGGGCCCGGGAGACCCAGTACTTC. This gives the protein CASRTGGGARETQYF.

V usage is TRBV5-1 and J usage is TRBJ2-7; perhaps D is TRBD1 or TRBD2 (5 bases each). Trimming took 2 bases from V and 0 from J, leaving 21 bases between them. Germline V gives CDR1 SGHRS, CDR2 YFSETQ. The CDR3 totals 18 residues. The CDR3 DNA reads TGCGCCAGCAGCTTCCGATTTGGGACCGCTGCGGGCTCCTACGAGCAGTACTTC. Encoded protein: CASSFRFGTAAGSYEQYF.

The chain links TRBV5-1 to TRBJ1-1; D unresolved. Germline values: CDR1 SGHRS, CDR2 YFSETQ. V lost 4 bases and J 1 base, leaving 8 bases between the germline ends. The CDR3 loop spans 13 amino acids. CDR3 nucleotides: TGCGCCAGCAGCCACGCAGAGAACACTGAAGCTTTCTTT. It specifies CASSHAENTEAFF.

By share, this clone counts as medium-sized. This chain joins TRBV4-2 and TRBJ2-2; 9 positions match TRBD2. CDR3 length equals 16 residues. The V gene's germline CDR1 is LGHNA and CDR2 YNFKEQ. The J segment lost 6 bases and the V segment lost 1 base, leaving 6 bases of the junction unmatched. The CDR3 region is CASSQVSGSVAGELFF. CDR3 nucleotide sequence: TGTGCCAGCAGCCAAGTTAGCGGGAGCGTCGCCGGGGAGCTGTTTTTT.

This clone is medium-sized by share. The chain is built from TRBV5-1 and TRBJ1-1, with 9 bases identical to TRBD1. Trimming cost V 4 bases and J 1 base; bases outside gene matches: 2. The germline V gene has CDR1 SGHRS and CDR2 YFSETQ. This CDR3 comprises 14 residues. The CDR3 loop reads CASSMTGGNTEAFF. CDR3 coding DNA: TGCGCCAGCAGCATGACAGGGGGGAACACTGAAGCTTTCTTT.

This chain uses TRBV4-2 with TRBJ2-1, with 8 bases fitting TRBD2. The CDR3 runs to 15 residues. The germline CDR1 and CDR2 sequences are LGHNA and YNFKEQ. The junction had 7 bases not matched to a gene; V was cut back by 5 bases and J by 4 bases. CDR3 sequence: CASSLRGASYNEQFF. CDR3 nucleotide sequence: TGTGCCAGCAGCTTGCGGGGGGCCTCGTACAATGAGCAGTTCTTC.

This chain joins TRBV5-6 and TRBJ2-7, with D maybe TRBD1 (8 bases). Per the germline V gene, CDR1 is SGHDT and CDR2 is YYEEEE. V was clipped by 1 base and J by 2 bases, with 10 bases between them. The CDR3 consists of 14 residues. CDR3 amino acids: CASSLTGGAYEQYF. In DNA form, the CDR3 reads TGTGCCAGCAGCTTGACAGGGGGGGCCTACGAGCAGTACTTC.

The rearrangement uses TRBV19 and TRBJ1-6, with 10 bases lining up with TRBD1. The germline V gene has CDR1 LNHDA and CDR2 SQIVND (reference sequence). The CDR3 totals 15 residues. The J segment lost 10 bases and the V segment lost 7 bases, leaving 10 bases of the junction unmatched. This chain's CDR3 is CASNSLGQGNSPLHF. CDR3 sequence (DNA): TGTGCCAGTAACTCCTTGGGACAGGGGAACTCACCCCTCCACTTT.

The chain links TRBV18 to TRBJ2-7; no reliable D call. Germline lookup yields CDR1 KGHSH and CDR2 LQKENI. CDR3 size: 11 residues. V lost 4 bases to trimming and J lost 0 bases, with 1 base between them. In DNA form, the CDR3 reads TGTGCCAGCTCACGCTCCTACGAGCAGTACTTC. Residues: CASSRSYEQYF. The variable domain in full, completed from reference TRBV18 and TRBJ2-7, reads NAGVMQNPRHLVRRRGQEARLRCSPMKGHSHVYWYRQLPEEGLKFMVYLQKENIIDESGMPKERFSAEFPKEGPSILRIQQVVRGDSAAYFCASSRSYEQYFGPGTRLTVT.

By sample fraction, this clone is medium-sized. The chain couples TRBV11-2 to TRBJ1-6; 9 bases line up with TRBD1. The CDR3 runs 16 residues. The germline V gene encodes CDR1 SGHAT and CDR2 FQNNGV. The V gene end was trimmed by 2 bases and the J gene end by 7 bases; junction bases not matched to a gene: 6. This CDR3 is CASSLRLTGGNSPLHF. Written as DNA, the CDR3 is TGTGCCAGCAGCTTACGCTTGACAGGGGGAAATTCACCCCTCCACTTT.

V and J are TRBV25-1 and TRBJ1-2; 8 positions match TRBD1. The CDR3 has 14 amino acids. CDR1 is MGHDK and CDR2 is SYGVNS in the germline V gene. Trimming removed 3 bases from V and 4 bases from J; junction bases left unmatched: 4. In DNA form, the CDR3 reads TGTGCCAGCAGTGATCCAGGGGGCGGCTATGGCTACACCTTC. Translated: CASSDPGGGYGYTF.

This clone was recorded only once. The V and J genes are TRBV9 and TRBJ1-5; possible D gene TRBD1, 6 bases. V lost 0 bases and J lost 2, with 9 bases in between. The germline V gene has CDR1 SGDLS and CDR2 YYNGEE. This CDR3 region has 15 residues. The CDR3 coding sequence is TGTGCCAGCAGCGTAGGGGGGGCTCGCAATCAGCCCCAGCATTTT. Its protein is CASSVGGARNQPQHF.

By sample fraction, this clone is medium-sized (0.01 to 0.1%). The chain combines TRBV4-1 with TRBJ2-4; 9 nucleotides match TRBD1. Germline-derived CDR1 and CDR2 are MGHRA and YSYEKL. With V trimmed by 4 bases and J by 1 base, 11 bases remained unmatched. The CDR3 contains 18 residues. CDR3: CASSLGTGRGLAKNIQYF. CDR3 coding DNA: TGCGCCAGCAGCCTCGGGACAGGGAGAGGGTTGGCCAAAAACATTCAGTACTTC.

This clone qualifies as medium-sized. The rearrangement uses TRBV30 and TRBJ2-7, with a possible D match to TRBD2 (6 bases). The V gene's germline CDR1 is GTSNPN and CDR2 SVGIG (reference sequence). The CDR3 length is 13 residues. V was pared by 3 bases and J by 4 bases, with 13 bases between. This chain's CDR3 is CAWRPGRGYEQYF. In DNA form, the CDR3 reads TGTGCCTGGAGACCCGGGAGAGGTTACGAGCAGTACTTC.

The CDR3 region is CASSYPQGGLAGAPGREQFF. The CDR3, as DNA: TGTGCCAGCAGCTATCCTCAGGGGGGACTAGCGGGGGCCCCTGGGCGTGAGCAGTTCTTC. The chain is built from TRBV21-1 and TRBJ2-1; TRBD2 is the table's D call, not checked against the DNA. TRBV21-1 is assigned pseudogene status. This CDR3 has 20 residues.

The chain recombines TRBV7-2 with TRBJ2-7; D ambiguous. This CDR3 spans 12 amino acids. Between the trimmed V and J ends, which lost 4 bases and 0 bases, there was a span of 4 bases. CDR1 and CDR2 (germline): SGHTA, FQGNSA. This chain's CDR3 is CASSSLSYEQYF. The DNA of the CDR3 is TGTGCCAGCAGCTCTCTCTCCTACGAGCAGTACTTC. The full variable domain, its missing parts supplied by reference TRBV7-2 and TRBJ2-7, is GAGVSQSPSNKVTEKGKDVELRCDPISGHTALYWYRQSLGQGLEFLIYFQGNSAPDKSGLPSDRFSAERTGGSVSTLTIQRTQQEDSAVYLCASSSLSYEQYFGPGTRLTVT.